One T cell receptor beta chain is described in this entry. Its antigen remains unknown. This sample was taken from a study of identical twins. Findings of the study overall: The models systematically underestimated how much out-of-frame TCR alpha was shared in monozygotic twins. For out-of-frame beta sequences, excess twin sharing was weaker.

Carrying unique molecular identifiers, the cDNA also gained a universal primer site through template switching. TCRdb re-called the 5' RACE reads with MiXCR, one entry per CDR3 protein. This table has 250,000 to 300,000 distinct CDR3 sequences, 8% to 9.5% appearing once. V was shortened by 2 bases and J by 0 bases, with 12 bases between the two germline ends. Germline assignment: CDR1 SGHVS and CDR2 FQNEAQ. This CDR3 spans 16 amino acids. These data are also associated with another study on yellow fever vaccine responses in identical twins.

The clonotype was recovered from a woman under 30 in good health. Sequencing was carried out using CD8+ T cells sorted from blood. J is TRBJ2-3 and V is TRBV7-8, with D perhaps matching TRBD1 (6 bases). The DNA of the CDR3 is TGTGCCAGCAGCTTACAGACAGGCTATAGCACAGATACGCAGTATTTT. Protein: CASSLQTGYSTDTQYF.